The entry below gives a single T cell receptor beta chain sequence along with its context. Attachment of unique molecular identifiers was made to individual cDNA molecules. TCRdb passed the 5' RACE reads through MiXCR, listing each CDR3 protein once. Seen here are fewer than 80,000 distinct CDR3 sequences, about 9.4% observed once, and the top ten hold under 6.5%. The entry originates in a study of early T cells in non-severe SARS-CoV-2 infection. V was clipped by 5 bases and J by 1 base, with 8 bases between them. CDR1 is DFQATT, CDR2 SNEGSKA, per germline (reference sequence). The CDR3 spans 12 residues.

The TCR sequence derives from an adult who was a healthcare worker with PCR-confirmed SARS-CoV-2 infection or an uninfected control (not recorded which). The material sequenced was whole blood. The chain recombines TRBV20-1 with TRBJ2-5, with D tentatively TRBD2 (6 bases). The CDR3 DNA is TGCAGTGCTCGGAGGGTCCAAGAGACCCAGTACTTC. Translation: CSARRVQETQYF.